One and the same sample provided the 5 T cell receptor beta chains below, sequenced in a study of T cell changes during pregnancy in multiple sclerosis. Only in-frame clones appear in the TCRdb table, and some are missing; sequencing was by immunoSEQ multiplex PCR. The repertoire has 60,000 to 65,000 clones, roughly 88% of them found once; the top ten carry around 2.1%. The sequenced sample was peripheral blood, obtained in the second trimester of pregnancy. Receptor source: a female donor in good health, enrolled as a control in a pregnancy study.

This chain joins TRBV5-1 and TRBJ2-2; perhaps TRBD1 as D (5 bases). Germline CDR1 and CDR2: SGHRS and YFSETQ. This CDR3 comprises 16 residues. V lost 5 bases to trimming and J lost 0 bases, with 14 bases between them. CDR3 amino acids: CASRKAGSANTGELFF. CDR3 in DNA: TGCGCCAGCAGAAAGGCAGGGTCCGCGAACACCGGGGAGCTGTTTTTT.

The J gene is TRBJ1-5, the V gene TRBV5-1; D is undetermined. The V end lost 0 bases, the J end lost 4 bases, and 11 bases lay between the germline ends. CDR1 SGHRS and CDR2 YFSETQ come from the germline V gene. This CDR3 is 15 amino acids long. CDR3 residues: CASSLGSDSNQPQHF. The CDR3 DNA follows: TGCGCCAGCAGCTTGGGTAGCGATAGTAATCAGCCCCAGCATTTT.

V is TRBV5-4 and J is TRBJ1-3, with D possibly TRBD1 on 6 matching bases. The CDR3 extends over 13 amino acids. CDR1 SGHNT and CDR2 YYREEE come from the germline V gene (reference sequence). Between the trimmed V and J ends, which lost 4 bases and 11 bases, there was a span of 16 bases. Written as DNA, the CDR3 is TGTGCCAGCAGCCTAGGACAGAACCGGCCCATATATTTT. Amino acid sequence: CASSLGQNRPIYF. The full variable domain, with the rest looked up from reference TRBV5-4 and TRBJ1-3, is ETGVTQSPTHLIKTRGQQVTLRCSSQSGHNTVSWYQQALGQGPQFIFQYYREEENGRGNFPPRFSGLQFPNYSSELNVNALELDDSALYLCASSLGQNRPIYFGEGSWLTVV.

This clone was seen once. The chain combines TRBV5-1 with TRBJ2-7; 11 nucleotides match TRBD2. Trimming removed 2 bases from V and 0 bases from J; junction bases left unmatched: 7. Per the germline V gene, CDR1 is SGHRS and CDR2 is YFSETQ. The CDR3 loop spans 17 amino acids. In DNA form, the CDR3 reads TGCGCCAGCAGCTTAGGACTAGCGGGTCCAAGCTCCTACGAGCAGTACTTC. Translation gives CASSLGLAGPSSYEQYF.

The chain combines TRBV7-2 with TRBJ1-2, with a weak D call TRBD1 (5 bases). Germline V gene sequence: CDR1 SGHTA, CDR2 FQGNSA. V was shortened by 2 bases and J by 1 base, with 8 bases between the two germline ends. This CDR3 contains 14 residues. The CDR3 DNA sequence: TGTGCCAGCAGCTTATCTCAGGGTAACTATGGCTACACCTTC. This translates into CASSLSQGNYGYTF.